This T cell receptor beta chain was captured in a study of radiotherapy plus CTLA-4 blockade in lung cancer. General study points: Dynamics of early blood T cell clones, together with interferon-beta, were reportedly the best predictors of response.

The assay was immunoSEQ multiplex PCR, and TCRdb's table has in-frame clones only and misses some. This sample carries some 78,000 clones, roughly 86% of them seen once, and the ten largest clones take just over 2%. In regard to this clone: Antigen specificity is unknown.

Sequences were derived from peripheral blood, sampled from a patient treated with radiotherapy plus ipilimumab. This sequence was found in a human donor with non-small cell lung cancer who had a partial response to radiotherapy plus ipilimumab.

The CDR3 is CASSPSKTGTNYGYTF. CDR3 in DNA: TGTGCCAGCTCACCCTCTAAGACAGGGACCAACTATGGCTACACCTTC. The V call is TRBV18, the J call TRBJ1-2, with TRBD1 identical over 7 bases. This CDR3 has 16 residues. Germline assignment: CDR1 KGHSH and CDR2 LQKENI. J was trimmed by 2 bases and V by 3 bases; bases with no gene match: 9.